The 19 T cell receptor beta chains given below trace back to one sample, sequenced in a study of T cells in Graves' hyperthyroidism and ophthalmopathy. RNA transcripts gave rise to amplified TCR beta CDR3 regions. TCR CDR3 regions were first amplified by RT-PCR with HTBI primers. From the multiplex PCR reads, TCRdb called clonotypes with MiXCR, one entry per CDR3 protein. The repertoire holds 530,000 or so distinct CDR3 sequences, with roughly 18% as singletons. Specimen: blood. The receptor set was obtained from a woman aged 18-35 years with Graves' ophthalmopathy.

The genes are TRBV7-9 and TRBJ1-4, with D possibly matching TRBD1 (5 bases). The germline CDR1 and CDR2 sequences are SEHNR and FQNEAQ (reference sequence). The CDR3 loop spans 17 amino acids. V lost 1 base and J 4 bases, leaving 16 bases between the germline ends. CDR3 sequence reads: CASSLVVAYDSNEKLFF. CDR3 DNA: TGTGCCAGCAGCTTAGTCGTAGCCTACGACAGTAATGAAAAACTGTTTTTT.

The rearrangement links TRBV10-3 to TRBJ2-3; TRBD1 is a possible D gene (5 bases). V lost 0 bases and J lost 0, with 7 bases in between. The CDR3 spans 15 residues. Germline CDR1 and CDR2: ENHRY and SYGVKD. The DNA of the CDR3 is TGTGCCATCAGTGAGTCGACAGTTAGCACAGATACGCAGTATTTT. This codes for CAISESTVSTDTQYF.

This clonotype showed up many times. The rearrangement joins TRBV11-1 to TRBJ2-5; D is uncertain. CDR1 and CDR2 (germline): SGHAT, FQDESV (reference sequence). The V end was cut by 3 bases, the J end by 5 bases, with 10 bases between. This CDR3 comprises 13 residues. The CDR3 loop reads CASSLVMGETQYF. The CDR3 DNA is TGTGCCAGCAGCTTGGTTATGGGTGAGACCCAGTACTTC.

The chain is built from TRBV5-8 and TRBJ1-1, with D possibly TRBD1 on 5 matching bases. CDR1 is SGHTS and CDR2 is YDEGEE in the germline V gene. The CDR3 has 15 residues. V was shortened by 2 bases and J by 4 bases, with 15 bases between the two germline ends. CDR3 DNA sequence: TGTGCCAGCAGCTTCGGGGCAGTTTTGGGCACTGAAGCTTTCTTT. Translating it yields CASSFGAVLGTEAFF.

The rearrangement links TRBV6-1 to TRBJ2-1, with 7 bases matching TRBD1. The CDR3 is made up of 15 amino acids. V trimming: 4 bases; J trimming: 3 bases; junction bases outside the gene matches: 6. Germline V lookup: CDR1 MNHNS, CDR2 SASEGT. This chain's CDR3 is CASSGARGLYNEQFF. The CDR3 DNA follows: TGTGCCAGCAGTGGGGCGAGGGGGCTCTACAATGAGCAGTTCTTC.

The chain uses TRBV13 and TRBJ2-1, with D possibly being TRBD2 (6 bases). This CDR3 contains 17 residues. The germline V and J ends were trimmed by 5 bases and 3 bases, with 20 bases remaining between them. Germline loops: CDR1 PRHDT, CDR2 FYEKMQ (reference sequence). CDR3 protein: CASSPNSGGGGYNEQFF. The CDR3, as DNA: TGTGCCAGCAGCCCTAATTCCGGGGGAGGAGGCTACAATGAGCAGTTCTTC.

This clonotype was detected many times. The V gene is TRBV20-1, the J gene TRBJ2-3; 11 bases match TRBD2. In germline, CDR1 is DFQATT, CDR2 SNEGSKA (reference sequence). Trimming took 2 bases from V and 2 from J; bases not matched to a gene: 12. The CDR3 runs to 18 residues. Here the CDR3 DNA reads TGCAGTGCTAGAATTGCGACTAGCGGGGTCACCATCACAGATACGCAGTATTTT. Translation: CSARIATSGVTITDTQYF.

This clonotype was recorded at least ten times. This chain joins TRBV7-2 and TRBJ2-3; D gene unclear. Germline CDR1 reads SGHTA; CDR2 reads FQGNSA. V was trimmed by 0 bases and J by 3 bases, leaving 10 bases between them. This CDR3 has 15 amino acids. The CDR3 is CASSLAQTGTDTQYF. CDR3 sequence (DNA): TGTGCCAGCAGCTTAGCCCAGACTGGGACAGATACGCAGTATTTT.

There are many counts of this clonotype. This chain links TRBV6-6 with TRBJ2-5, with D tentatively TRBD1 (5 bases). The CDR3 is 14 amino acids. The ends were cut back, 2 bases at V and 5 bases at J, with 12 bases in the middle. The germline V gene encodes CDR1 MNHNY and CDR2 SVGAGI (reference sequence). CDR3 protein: CASSYRGLGETQYF. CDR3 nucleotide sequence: TGTGCCAGCAGTTACAGGGGTTTGGGGGAGACCCAGTACTTC.

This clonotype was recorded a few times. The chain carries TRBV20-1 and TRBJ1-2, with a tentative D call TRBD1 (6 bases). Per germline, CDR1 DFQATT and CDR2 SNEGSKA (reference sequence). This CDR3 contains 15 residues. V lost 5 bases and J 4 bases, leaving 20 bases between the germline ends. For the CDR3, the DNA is TGCAGTGCTTACGACTACAGGGTCCCCGTCTATGGCTACACCTTC. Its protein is CSAYDYRVPVYGYTF.

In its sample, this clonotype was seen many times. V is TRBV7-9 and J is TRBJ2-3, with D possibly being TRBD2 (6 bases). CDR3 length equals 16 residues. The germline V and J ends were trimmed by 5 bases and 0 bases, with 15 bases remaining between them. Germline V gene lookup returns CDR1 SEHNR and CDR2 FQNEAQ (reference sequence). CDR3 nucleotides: TGTGCCAGCAGCCCATCGGTAGCGGCTAGCACAGATACGCAGTATTTT. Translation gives CASSPSVAASTDTQYF.

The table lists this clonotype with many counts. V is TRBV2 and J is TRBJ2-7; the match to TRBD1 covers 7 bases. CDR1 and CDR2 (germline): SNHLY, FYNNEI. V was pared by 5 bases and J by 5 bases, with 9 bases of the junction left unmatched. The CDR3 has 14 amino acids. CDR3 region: CASSPPGQSHEQYF. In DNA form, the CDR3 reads TGTGCCAGCAGTCCACCGGGACAGTCTCACGAGCAGTACTTC.

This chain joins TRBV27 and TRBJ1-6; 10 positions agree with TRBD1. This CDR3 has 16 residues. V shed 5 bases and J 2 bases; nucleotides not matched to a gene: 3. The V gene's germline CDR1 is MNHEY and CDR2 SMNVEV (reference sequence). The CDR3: CASSPTGGPYNSPLHF. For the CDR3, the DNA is TGTGCCAGCAGTCCGACAGGGGGCCCCTATAATTCACCCCTCCACTTT.

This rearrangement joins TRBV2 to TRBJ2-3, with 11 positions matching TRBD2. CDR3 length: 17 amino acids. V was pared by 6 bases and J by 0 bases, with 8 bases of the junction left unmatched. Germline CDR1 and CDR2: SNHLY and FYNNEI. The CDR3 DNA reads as TGTGCCAGCAGGGGCGGGACTAGCGGCAACAGCACAGATACGCAGTATTTT. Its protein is CASRGGTSGNSTDTQYF.

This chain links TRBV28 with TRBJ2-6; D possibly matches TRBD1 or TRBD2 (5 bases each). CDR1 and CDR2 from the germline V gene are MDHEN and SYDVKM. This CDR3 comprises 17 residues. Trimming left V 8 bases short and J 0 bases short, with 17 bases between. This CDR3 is CASSGTELSSGANVLTF. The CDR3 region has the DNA TGTGCCAGCTCCGGGACCGAACTAAGCTCTGGGGCCAACGTCCTGACTTTC.

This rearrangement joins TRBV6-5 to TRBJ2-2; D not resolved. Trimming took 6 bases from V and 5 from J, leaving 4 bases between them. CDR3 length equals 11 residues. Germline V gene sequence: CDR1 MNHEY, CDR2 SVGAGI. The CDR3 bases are TGTGCCAGCAGATCAACCGGGGAGCTGTTTTTT. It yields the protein CASRSTGELFF.

CDR3 amino acids: CASSAVAGNQPQHF. CDR3 nucleotide sequence: TGTGCCAGCAGCGCGGTGGCGGGTAATCAGCCCCAGCATTTT. The V call is TRBV2, the J call TRBJ1-5, with D uncertain. Trimming took off 6 bases at V and 4 bases at J, with 13 bases between the two ends. The CDR3 consists of 14 residues. The V gene's germline CDR1 is SNHLY and CDR2 FYNNEI.

The CDR3 nucleotides read TGTGCCAGCAGCCCTTACAGGAGCCAAAATTCACCCCTCCACTTT. Encoded protein: CASSPYRSQNSPLHF. The chain couples TRBV7-3 to TRBJ1-6; possibly TRBD1 for D (5 bases). CDR1 is SGHTA and CDR2 is FQGTGA in the germline V gene. The CDR3 has 15 residues. V shed 5 bases and J shed 7 bases, with 15 bases lying between them. The full variable domain, its missing parts supplied by reference TRBV7-3 and TRBJ1-6, is GAGVSQTPSNKVTEKGKYVELRCDPISGHTALYWYRQSLGQGPEFLIYFQGTGAADDSGLPNDRFFAVRPEGSVSTLKIQRTERGDSAVYLCASSPYRSQNSPLHFGNGTRLTVT.

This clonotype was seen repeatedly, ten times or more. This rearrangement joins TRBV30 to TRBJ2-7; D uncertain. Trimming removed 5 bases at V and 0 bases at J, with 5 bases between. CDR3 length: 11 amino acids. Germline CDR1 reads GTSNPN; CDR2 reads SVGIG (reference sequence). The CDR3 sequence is CAWRLSYEQYF. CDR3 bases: TGTGCCTGGCGCCTCTCCTACGAGCAGTACTTC. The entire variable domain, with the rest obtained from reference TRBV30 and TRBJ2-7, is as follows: SQTIHQWPATLVQPVGSPLSLECTVEGTSNPNLYWYRQAAGRGLQLLFYSVGIGQISSEVPQNLSASRPQDRQFILSSKKLLLSDSGFYLCAWRLSYEQYFGPGTRLTVT.